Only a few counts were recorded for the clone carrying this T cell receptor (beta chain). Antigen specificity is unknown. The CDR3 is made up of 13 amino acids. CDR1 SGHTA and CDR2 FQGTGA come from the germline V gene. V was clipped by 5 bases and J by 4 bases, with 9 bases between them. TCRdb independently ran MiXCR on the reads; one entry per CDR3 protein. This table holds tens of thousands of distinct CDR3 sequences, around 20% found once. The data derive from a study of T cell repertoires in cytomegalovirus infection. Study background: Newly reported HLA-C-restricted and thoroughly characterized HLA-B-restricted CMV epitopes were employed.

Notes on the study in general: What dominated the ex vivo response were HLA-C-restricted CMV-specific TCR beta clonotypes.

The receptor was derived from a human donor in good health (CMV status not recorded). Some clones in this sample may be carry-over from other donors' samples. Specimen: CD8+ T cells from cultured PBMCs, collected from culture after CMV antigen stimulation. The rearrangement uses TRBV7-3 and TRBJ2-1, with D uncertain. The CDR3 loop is CASSRNGYNEQFF. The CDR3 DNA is TGTGCCAGCAGCCGGAACGGATACAATGAGCAGTTCTTC. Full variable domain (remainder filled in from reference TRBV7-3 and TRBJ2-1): GAGVSQTPSNKVTEKGKYVELRCDPISGHTALYWYRQSLGQGPEFLIYFQGTGAADDSGLPNDRFFAVRPEGSVSTLKIQRTERGDSAVYLCASSRNGYNEQFFGPGTRLTVL.